Shown below are 25 T cell receptor beta chains from a single sample sequenced in a study of identical twins. TCRdb reprocessed the 5' RACE reads with MiXCR, giving one entry per CDR3 protein. The sample lists about 720,000 distinct CDR3 sequences; 8.6% were seen once. A further study also used this sample, focusing on yellow fever vaccine responses in identical twins.

The sequencing sample was made of PBMCs. All receptors derive from a woman in her late teens or twenties in good health.

This clonotype was counted only a few times. This chain connects TRBV7-2 to TRBJ2-7; the match to TRBD2 covers 10 bases. Germline CDR1 SGHTA, CDR2 FQGNSA. V lost 5 bases to trimming and J lost 1 base; unmatched junction nucleotides: 5. The CDR3 extends over 15 amino acids. The CDR3 is CASSPLAGVSYEQYF. The CDR3, as DNA: TGTGCCAGCAGCCCGCTAGCGGGGGTGTCCTACGAGCAGTACTTC.

The chain uses TRBV5-1 and TRBJ2-5, with 7 bases aligning to TRBD2. Unmatched junction bases numbered 7, after V lost 4 bases and J lost 4 bases. The CDR3 is made up of 14 amino acids. Germline V CDR1 and CDR2: SGHRS, YFSETQ. As DNA, the CDR3 is TGCGCCAGCAGCCGGGGGGTGGACGGAGAGACCCAGTACTTC. Translating gives CASSRGVDGETQYF.

This chain connects TRBV7-2 to TRBJ2-7, with D unresolved. The V gene lost 4 bases and the J gene lost 0 bases, with 10 bases spanning the gap. The CDR3 is 14 amino acids. The V gene's germline CDR1 is SGHTA and CDR2 FQGNSA. The CDR3 bases are TGTGCCAGCAGCTCCACCCTAAACTCCTACGAGCAGTACTTC. Encoded protein: CASSSTLNSYEQYF.

CDR3 in DNA: TGTGCCAGCAGTGTGGACAGGGAAATGTACGAGCAGTACTTC. Translation gives CASSVDREMYEQYF. The chain carries TRBV6-2 or TRBV6-3 and TRBJ2-7; TRBD1 matches 8 bases. V was clipped by 5 bases and J by 4 bases; unmatched bases: 7. This CDR3 spans 14 amino acids. Germline assignment: CDR1 MNHEY and CDR2 SVGEGT.

The CDR3 reads CAWSYTGGIWTEAFF. In nucleotides, the CDR3 is TGTGCCTGGAGTTACACCGGGGGTATTTGGACTGAAGCTTTCTTT. This rearrangement joins TRBV30 to TRBJ1-1; possible D gene TRBD1, 5 bases. Looked up from germline, CDR1 is GTSNPN and CDR2 is SVGIG (reference sequence). There are 15 residues in the CDR3. V lost 2 bases and J lost 5, with 18 bases in between.

In this sample, this clonotype turned up many times. The chain joins TRBV5-1 to TRBJ2-1; TRBD2 agrees at 13 bases. V dropped 5 bases and J dropped 5; count of bases not matched to a gene: 4. The CDR3 consists of 15 residues. Germline values: CDR1 SGHRS, CDR2 YFSETQ. DNA of the CDR3: TGCGCCAGCAGTCCGACTAGCGGGGGGAACAATGAGCAGTTCTTC. Translation gives CASSPTSGGNNEQFF. Supplemented by reference TRBV5-1 and TRBJ2-1, the full variable domain reads KAGVTQTPRYLIKTRGQQVTLSCSPISGHRSVSWYQQTPGQGLQFLFEYFSETQRNKGNFPGRFSGRQFSNSRSEMNVSTLELGDSALYLCASSPTSGGNNEQFFGPGTRLTVL.

This clonotype was counted a few times. The chain has TRBV28 and TRBJ2-7; TRBD2 matches at 14 bases. This CDR3 spans 18 amino acids. Germline values: CDR1 MDHEN, CDR2 SYDVKM. V gave up 6 bases and J gave up 7 bases; unmatched junction bases: 17. The CDR3 DNA is TGTGCCAGCAGCCGACTAGCGGGAGGGCCGCGGGCTTCTAAGGAGCAGTACTTC. It yields the protein CASSRLAGGPRASKEQYF.

There are many counts of this clonotype. V is TRBV7-9 and J is TRBJ2-7, with D uncertain. The germline CDR1 and CDR2 sequences are SEHNR and FQNEAQ (reference sequence). This CDR3 contains 15 residues. The germline V and J ends were trimmed by 1 base and 1 base, with 11 bases remaining between them. In DNA form, the CDR3 reads TGTGCCAGCAGCTTAGTAGGGCTGGATTCCTACGAGCAGTACTTC. As protein: CASSLVGLDSYEQYF.

This clonotype showed up many times. The J gene is TRBJ2-3, the V gene TRBV7-9, with 8 bases identical to TRBD2. The J segment lost 6 bases and the V segment lost 5 bases, leaving 13 bases of the junction unmatched. The CDR3 extends over 16 amino acids. Per germline, CDR1 SEHNR and CDR2 FQNEAQ (reference sequence). The DNA for the CDR3 is TGTGCCAGCAGCCAGGCTTTCGGGACTAGAGCGGATACGCAGTATTTT. It encodes CASSQAFGTRADTQYF.

This clonotype was counted ten times or more. The J gene is TRBJ1-1, the V gene TRBV10-3; 8 bases align to TRBD1. J lost 10 bases, V lost 2 bases, and 9 bases had no gene match. The germline V gene encodes CDR1 ENHRY and CDR2 SYGVKD. CDR3 length: 14 amino acids. Here the CDR3 reads CAISERQGNEGAFF. In DNA, the CDR3 is TGTGCCATCAGTGAGCGACAGGGGAACGAAGGAGCTTTCTTT.

This clonotype has just a few counts. The chain recombines TRBV7-2 with TRBJ1-5; no clear D gene. Trimming took off 6 bases at V and 8 bases at J, with 14 bases between the two ends. CDR1 is SGHTA, CDR2 FQGNSA, per germline. This CDR3 comprises 13 residues. CDR3: CASSFGVSEPQHF. CDR3 sequence (DNA): TGTGCCAGCAGTTTCGGGGTTTCGGAGCCCCAGCATTTT.

In its sample, this clonotype was seen a few times. The rearrangement uses TRBV12-3 or TRBV12-4 and TRBJ1-2; 8 bases map to TRBD1. The V segment lost 5 bases and the J segment 7 bases; nucleotides outside the gene matches: 3. This CDR3 is built from 12 residues. The CDR3 sequence: CASSKQGVGYTF. The CDR3 coding sequence is TGTGCCAGCAGTAAACAGGGGGTTGGCTACACCTTC.

The table lists this clonotype with many counts. The gene calls are TRBV27 and TRBJ2-7, with TRBD2 matching 7 bases. Looked up from germline, CDR1 is MNHEY and CDR2 is SMNVEV (reference sequence). V shed 8 bases and J 4 bases; nucleotides not matched to a gene: 23. The CDR3 has 18 amino acids. The CDR3 DNA is TGTGCCAGCCACCCAACCATGATCGGACGGGCGGGAGTTTACGAGCAGTACTTC. Residues: CASHPTMIGRAGVYEQYF.

The CDR3 spells CANIQWQACTDTQYF. The CDR3 DNA is TGTGCCAACATCCAGTGGCAAGCTTGCACAGATACGCAGTATTTT. This chain uses TRBV6-1 with TRBJ2-3; D is undetermined. The CDR3 is 15 amino acids. With 10 bases removed from V and 1 base from J, the gap between germline ends came to 18 bases. The germline V gene has CDR1 MNHNS and CDR2 SASEGT.

This clonotype was counted many times. The chain joins TRBV6-5 to TRBJ2-1, with TRBD1 matching over 8 bases. The J segment lost 7 bases and the V segment lost 5 bases, leaving 13 bases of the junction unmatched. Germline assignment: CDR1 MNHEY and CDR2 SVGAGI. The CDR3 extends over 16 amino acids. CDR3 bases: TGTGCCAGCAGTGCCTCGACAGGGGCCCCCATGAATGAGCAGTTCTTC. Protein product: CASSASTGAPMNEQFF.

The chain couples TRBV5-1 to TRBJ2-2, with TRBD2 as a possible D gene (5 bases). CDR3 length: 16 residues. Germline CDR1 reads SGHRS; CDR2 reads YFSETQ. Trimming took off 5 bases at V and 0 bases at J, with 14 bases between the two ends. CDR3 loop: CASSSGWSANTGELFF. The CDR3 nucleotides read TGCGCCAGCAGTTCGGGATGGTCAGCGAACACCGGGGAGCTGTTTTTT.

This rearrangement joins TRBV15 to TRBJ2-3; D not resolved. Germline values: CDR1 LNHNV, CDR2 YYDKDF (reference sequence). The ends were cut back, 0 bases at V and 0 bases at J, with 13 bases in the middle. The CDR3 is 17 residues long. CDR3 loop: CATSRDKRQASTDTQYF. Here the CDR3 DNA reads TGTGCCACCAGCAGAGATAAAAGGCAGGCTAGCACAGATACGCAGTATTTT.

At least ten counts were recorded for this clonotype. This rearrangement joins TRBV3-1 to TRBJ1-1, with D tentatively TRBD1 (6 bases). The CDR3 is 14 amino acids. CDR1 and CDR2 from the germline V gene are LGHDT and YNNKEL (reference sequence). V gave up 0 bases and J gave up 4 bases, with 9 bases separating them. CDR3 in DNA: TGTGCCAGCAGCCAAGATCCGGGGGCCACTGAAGCTTTCTTT. It is translated as CASSQDPGATEAFF.

This clonotype was found a few times. The chain employs TRBV28 and TRBJ2-7; D gene uncertain. The CDR3 has 13 amino acids. The ends were cut back, 4 bases at V and 2 bases at J, with 9 bases in the middle. The germline CDR1 and CDR2 sequences are MDHEN and SYDVKM. The CDR3 protein is CASSSLRPYEQYF. The CDR3 nucleotides are TGTGCCAGCAGTTCCCTTCGCCCCTACGAGCAGTACTTC. Drawing the rest from reference TRBV28 and TRBJ2-7, the complete variable domain is DVKVTQSSRYLVKRTGEKVFLECVQDMDHENMFWYRQDPGLGLRLIYFSYDVKMKEKGDIPEGYSVSREKKERFSLILESASTNQTSMYLCASSSLRPYEQYFGPGTRLTVT.

This clonotype was counted only a few times. The genes are TRBV5-1 and TRBJ2-2, with 13 bases fitting TRBD2. V gave up 4 bases and J gave up 7 bases; unmatched junction bases: 7. The CDR3 totals 16 residues. CDR1 is SGHRS, CDR2 YFSETQ, per germline. CDR3 loop: CASSIGLAGAGGELFF. The CDR3 nucleotides read TGCGCCAGCAGCATAGGACTAGCGGGAGCTGGCGGGGAGCTGTTTTTT.

This clonotype came up a few times. The chain carries TRBV5-4 and TRBJ2-3; 10 bases line up with TRBD2. The CDR3 is 16 residues long. Germline V lookup: CDR1 SGHNT, CDR2 YYREEE (reference sequence). V shed 3 bases and J 1 base; nucleotides not matched to a gene: 5. CDR3 amino acids: CASSSGTSVGTDTQYF. The DNA of the CDR3 is TGTGCCAGCAGCTCCGGGACTAGCGTTGGCACAGATACGCAGTATTTT.

A single count supports this clonotype. This sequence joins TRBV4-3 and TRBJ2-1, with TRBD1 identical over 7 bases. The CDR3 length is 16 residues. The V and J ends lost 1 base and 5 bases, in that order; junction bases with no gene match: 8. Germline V lookup: CDR1 LGHNA, CDR2 YSLEER. DNA for the CDR3: TGCGCCAGCAGCCAAGCCCCCAGACAGGGAAACAATGAGCAGTTCTTC. It translates to CASSQAPRQGNNEQFF.

The chain combines TRBV5-1 with TRBJ2-3; D perhaps matches TRBD2 (5 bases). Germline V gene data show CDR1 as SGHRS and CDR2 as YFSETQ. The CDR3 extends over 15 amino acids. Trimming cost V 0 bases and J 0 bases, with 8 bases left between them. CDR3 DNA sequence: TGCGCCAGCAGCTTGGACGGGAAAAGCACAGATACGCAGTATTTT. It is translated as CASSLDGKSTDTQYF. The full variable domain, in which reference TRBV5-1 and TRBJ2-3 provide the parts outside the CDR3, is KAGVTQTPRYLIKTRGQQVTLSCSPISGHRSVSWYQQTPGQGLQFLFEYFSETQRNKGNFPGRFSGRQFSNSRSEMNVSTLELGDSALYLCASSLDGKSTDTQYFGPGTRLTVL.

The chain employs TRBV28 and TRBJ2-7, with D tentatively TRBD2 (5 bases). There are 16 residues in the CDR3. Trimming stripped 3 bases from V and 2 bases from J, with 17 bases between. The germline V gene encodes CDR1 MDHEN and CDR2 SYDVKM. The CDR3: CASSFPDWKGTYEQYF. The DNA for the CDR3 is TGTGCCAGCAGTTTCCCGGACTGGAAGGGCACCTACGAGCAGTACTTC.

Only a few counts were recorded for this clonotype. This chain uses TRBV28 with TRBJ2-7; perhaps TRBD1 as D (5 bases). In germline, CDR1 is MDHEN, CDR2 SYDVKM. Trimming cost V 6 bases and J 6 bases, with 12 bases left between them. The CDR3 extends over 12 amino acids. CDR3 sequence (DNA): TGTGCCAGCAGAGACAGATTCGTCGAGCAGTACTTC. Its translation is CASRDRFVEQYF.